Presented here are 17 T cell receptor beta chains from one specimen sequenced in a study of shared clonotypes between healthy human individuals. Method: immunoSEQ multiplex PCR; TCRdb's copy keeps in-frame clones and lacks some. The table has around 750,000 clones, approximately 79% seen once. The sequenced sample consisted of memory CD4+ T cells sorted from blood. The subset was: CD45RA-negative fraction. The receptors were gathered from a woman younger than 45 in good health.

The chain couples TRBV11-2 to TRBJ2-2; TRBD2 matches 10 bases. The germline gives CDR1 SGHAT, CDR2 FQNNGV. The CDR3 extends over 16 amino acids. J gave up 5 bases and V 4 bases, and 7 bases lay outside the gene matches. This CDR3 is CASSSSGSGRTGELFF. The CDR3 coding sequence is TGTGCCAGCAGCTCCAGCGGTAGCGGGAGGACCGGGGAGCTGTTTTTT.

This clone was observed a single time. This sequence joins TRBV6-1 and TRBJ1-4; the D gene is possibly TRBD1 (6 bases). Germline values: CDR1 MNHNS, CDR2 SASEGT. The CDR3 has 14 amino acids. The V end was cut by 5 bases, the J end by 7 bases, with 14 bases between. This CDR3 is CASSRGGTGEKLFF. The CDR3 coding sequence is TGTGCCAGCAGTAGAGGGGGAACGGGTGAAAAACTGTTTTTT.

There are many counts of this clone. This chain uses TRBV18 with TRBJ2-2; TRBD1 agrees at 8 bases. CDR1 KGHSH and CDR2 LQKENI come from the germline V gene. V shed 2 bases and J 2 bases; nucleotides not matched to a gene: 4. This CDR3 contains 16 residues. The CDR3 here is CASSPKTGANTGELFF. The CDR3 nucleotides read TGTGCCAGCTCACCAAAGACAGGGGCCAACACCGGGGAGCTGTTTTTT.

The V gene is TRBV15, the J gene TRBJ2-1; perhaps TRBD2 as D (5 bases). This CDR3 has 17 residues. Germline lookup yields CDR1 LNHNV and CDR2 YYDKDF (reference sequence). V lost 5 bases and J 0 bases, leaving 17 bases between the germline ends. CDR3 in amino acids: CATSRRRAAGSYNEQFF. Here the CDR3 DNA reads TGTGCCACCAGCCGAAGGCGGGCGGCAGGCTCCTACAATGAGCAGTTCTTC.

V usage is TRBV28 and J usage is TRBJ2-2, with 12 bases matching TRBD1. J lost 5 bases, V lost 4 bases, and 5 bases had no gene match. Germline lookup yields CDR1 MDHEN and CDR2 SYDVKM. The CDR3 spans 16 residues. The CDR3 loop is CASSSGTGGLTGELFF. The CDR3 DNA sequence: TGTGCCAGCAGTTCCGGGACAGGGGGCTTAACCGGGGAGCTGTTTTTT.

CDR3 sequence: CASSPRTGGLNTEAFF. The CDR3 DNA reads TGTGCCAGCAGTCCACGGACAGGGGGCCTGAACACTGAAGCTTTCTTT. The chain recombines TRBV27 with TRBJ1-1; 11 positions match TRBD1. V lost 5 bases and J lost 0; bases outside the gene matches: 5. The V gene's germline CDR1 is MNHEY and CDR2 SMNVEV (reference sequence). The CDR3 extends over 16 amino acids.

CDR3 region: CASSQETESTQYF. CDR3 DNA sequence: TGTGCCAGCAGCCAAGAAACGGAGAGTACGCAGTATTTT. The chain joins TRBV14 to TRBJ2-3; the D is unclear. Germline assignment: CDR1 SGHDN and CDR2 FVKESK. The CDR3 spans 13 residues. Trimming pared 0 bases from V and 8 bases from J, leaving 9 bases between.

This clone occurred once. The V call is TRBV6-4, the J call TRBJ2-3; TRBD1 might be the D (6 bases). Germline CDR1 and CDR2: MRHNA and SNTAGT. The CDR3 consists of 14 residues. The V gene lost 8 bases and the J gene lost 0 bases, with 12 bases spanning the gap. The CDR3 nucleotides are TGTGCCAGCGGGGGCGGCGGGAGCACAGATACGCAGTATTTT. Protein product: CASGGGGSTDTQYF.

This clone was observed a handful of times. The chain joins TRBV2 to TRBJ1-2, with TRBD1 as a possible D gene (6 bases). The CDR3 is 14 amino acids. The V end was cut by 6 bases, the J end by 3 bases, with 14 bases between. Germline V lookup: CDR1 SNHLY, CDR2 FYNNEI. Written as DNA, the CDR3 is TGTGCCAGCAGCGTCTCGGACAGATACTATGGCTACACCTTC. Amino acids: CASSVSDRYYGYTF.

There are a few counts of this clone. The rearrangement uses TRBV6-5 and TRBJ2-7; D gene uncertain. This CDR3 is built from 12 residues. V lost 6 bases to trimming and J lost 7 bases, with 13 bases between them. Germline lookup yields CDR1 MNHEY and CDR2 SVGAGI. The CDR3 reads CASRTPGGEQYF. The CDR3 coding sequence is TGTGCCAGCAGAACCCCCGGTGGGGAGCAGTACTTC.

This clone came up once. The V and J genes are TRBV4-1 and TRBJ1-2; D is undetermined. This CDR3 spans 17 amino acids. The germline gives CDR1 MGHRA, CDR2 YSYEKL. Trimming stripped 0 bases from V and 1 base from J, with 15 bases between. The CDR3: CASSQEGMSGSNYGYTF. CDR3 DNA: TGCGCCAGCAGCCAAGAGGGGATGTCGGGAAGTAACTATGGCTACACCTTC.

The rearrangement uses TRBV5-4 and TRBJ2-5, with 11 bases aligning to TRBD2. The V segment lost 0 bases and the J segment 2 bases; nucleotides outside the gene matches: 6. The CDR3 runs to 17 residues. The germline V gene encodes CDR1 SGHNT and CDR2 YYREEE (reference sequence). CDR3 DNA sequence: TGTGCCAGCAGCTTGGCCTTAGCGGGAGGGATACAAGAGACCCAGTACTTC. It specifies CASSLALAGGIQETQYF.

This clone has only a few counts. This chain connects TRBV5-1 to TRBJ2-3; 8 positions match TRBD2. Trimming took 0 bases from V and 4 from J; bases not matched to a gene: 7. Germline V gene lookup returns CDR1 SGHRS and CDR2 YFSETQ. CDR3 size: 16 residues. The CDR3 reads CASSLAVAGSADTQYF. CDR3 nucleotide sequence: TGCGCCAGCAGCTTGGCGGTAGCGGGGTCCGCAGATACGCAGTATTTT.

This clone was picked up a small number of times. This rearrangement joins TRBV5-1 to TRBJ2-5, with 8 bases fitting TRBD1. Germline values: CDR1 SGHRS, CDR2 YFSETQ. V shed 0 bases, J shed 5 bases, and the junction held 6 bases outside the gene matches. The CDR3 is 15 residues long. The CDR3 DNA follows: TGCGCCAGCAGCTTGGTATCAGGGGGCGATGAGACCCAGTACTTC. It yields the protein CASSLVSGGDETQYF.

J is TRBJ1-3 and V is TRBV19; D is uncertain. This CDR3 comprises 15 residues. Germline V CDR1 and CDR2: LNHDA, SQIVND (reference sequence). V was shortened by 5 bases and J by 0 bases, with 11 bases between the two germline ends. The CDR3 is CASSADRFSGNTIYF. The DNA of the CDR3 is TGTGCCAGTAGTGCAGATCGTTTCTCTGGAAACACCATATATTTT. The full variable domain, rest sourced from reference TRBV19 and TRBJ1-3, is DGGITQSPKYLFRKEGQNVTLSCEQNLNHDAMYWYRQDPGQGLRLIYYSQIVNDFQKGDIAEGYSVSREKKESFPLTVTSAQKNPTAFYLCASSADRFSGNTIYFGEGSWLTVV.

The chain is built from TRBV5-1 and TRBJ2-5; the D is unclear. This CDR3 has 12 residues. The germline CDR1 and CDR2 sequences are SGHRS and YFSETQ. The ends were cut back, 2 bases at V and 3 bases at J, with 5 bases in the middle. In nucleotides, the CDR3 is TGCGCCAGCAGCTTTATGGAAGAGACCCAGTACTTC. Translation: CASSFMEETQYF.

This rearrangement joins TRBV6-1 to TRBJ2-1, with a weak D call TRBD2 (6 bases). Trimming pared 8 bases from V and 5 bases from J, leaving 13 bases between. The length of the CDR3 is 13 residues. Per germline, CDR1 MNHNS and CDR2 SASEGT. CDR3 bases: TGTGCCAGCCGGGGGTTCTTCCACAATGAGCAGTTCTTC. Translating gives CASRGFFHNEQFF.